This passage covers 20 T cell receptor beta chains from one sample sequenced in a study of CD8+ T cells in alopecia areata. Extracted from the samples, RNA was reverse transcribed into cDNA to serve as the sequencing template. Assay: immunoSEQ multiplex PCR; the TCRdb copy retains only in-frame clones and omits some. Recorded here are some 120,000 clones, with no singletons, and the ten leading clones hold 15% to 20%. Material for sequencing was lesional skin. The receptors originated from a C3H/HeJ mouse with alopecia areata. Mouse MHC haplotype: H2-k.

In its sample, this clone was seen a few times. The genes and germline here are from mouse. Read coverage stops 4 residues before the CDR3 terminus; the germline J gene supplies the remainder. The chain recombines TRBV19 with TRBJ1-4; 11 bases map to TRBD1. CDR3 length equals 15 residues. J gave up 6 bases and V 1 base, and 2 bases lay outside the gene matches. CDR1 and CDR2 (germline): FNHDT, SITEND (reference sequence). The CDR3 sequence: CASSIRGQGDERLFF. CDR3 bases read: TGTGCCAGCAGTATACGGGGACAGGGGGACGAA. The whole variable domain, filled in from reference TRBV19 and TRBJ1-4, reads GGIITQTPKFLIGQEGQKLTLKCQQNFNHDTMYWYRQDSGKGLRLIYYSITENDLQKGDLSEGYDASREKKSSFSLTVTSAQKNEMAVFLCASSIRGQGDERLFFGHGTKLSVL.

The sample holds a few counts of this clone. Genes and germline come from the mouse. Coverage ceases 4 residues before the CDR3 finishes, and the germline J gene fills in the end. The rearrangement uses TRBV13-3 and TRBJ2-3; the D gene is possibly TRBD2 (5 bases). The CDR3 runs 14 residues. Trimming stripped 1 base from V and 2 bases from J, with 8 bases between. Germline CDR1 NNHDY, CDR2 SYVADS. The covered CDR3 bases are TGTGCCAGCAGTGATTCTGGGTTTGCAGAA. Amino acid sequence: CASSDSGFAE. The CDR3 as a whole reads CASSDSGFAETLYF.

Concerning this clone: Genes and germline come from the mouse. The sequenced part of the CDR3 DNA is TGTGCCAGCAGGGACAGGACCATTTCCAACGAA. Its protein product is CASRDRTISNE. The whole CDR3 reads CASRDRTISNERLFF. The rearrangement links TRBV13-3 to TRBJ1-4, with 7 bases identical to TRBD1. Read sequence stops 4 residues before the CDR3 end, and the germline J gene provides the missing end. The CDR3 has 15 residues. The junction had 4 bases not matched to a gene; V was cut back by 5 bases and J by 0 bases. Germline CDR1 is NNHDY and CDR2 is SYVADS.

Regarding this clone: The gene names here belong to mouse. Read sequence stops 4 residues before the CDR3 end, and the germline J gene provides the missing end. This chain joins TRBV13-3 and TRBJ2-3; D is possibly TRBD1 (5 bases). Germline V gene lookup returns CDR1 NNHDY and CDR2 SYVADS. Deletions cut 2 bases from V and 1 base from J, with 11 bases between. The CDR3 covers 15 residues. The CDR3 sequence: CASSELLQGAETLYF. The sequenced CDR3 bases are TGTGCCAGCAGTGAGCTTTTACAGGGTGCAGAA.

This clone was counted only a few times. TCRdb lists a protein that is different at residue 15 from the translated DNA; the protein given here uses the DNA translation. All gene names here are mouse names. The CDR3 end falls 3 residues outside the read, so it is completed with the germline J gene. The rearrangement joins TRBV13-3 to TRBJ1-3; 11 bases fit TRBD1. Germline V gene data show CDR1 as NNHDY and CDR2 as SYVADS. The CDR3 runs 18 residues. V was pared by 1 base and J by 0 bases, with 6 bases of the junction left unmatched. The DNA read from the CDR3 is TGTGCCAGCAGTGATCCCGGGACAGGGGGGCATTCTGGAAATACG. Amino acid sequence: CASSDPGTGGHSGNT. The complete CDR3 reads CASSDPGTGGHSGNTLYF.

Only a few counts were recorded for this clone. Gene names denote mouse genes. The CDR3 loop is CTCSARLGPIAEQFF. The part of the CDR3 DNA that was read is TGCACCTGCAGTGCCCGACTGGGTCCTATTGCT. The J gene is TRBJ2-1, the V gene TRBV1; 7 bases are shared with TRBD2. With the read ending 4 residues before the CDR3 end, the germline J gene is used to fill in that end. J lost 6 bases, V lost 3 bases, and 8 bases had no gene match. The CDR3 is made up of 15 amino acids. Germline lookup yields CDR1 NSQYPW and CDR2 LRSPGD (reference sequence).

Notes on this clone: All gene names here are mouse names. The observed sequence ends 4 residues before the CDR3 terminus, with the missing tail filled in from the germline J gene. The rearrangement uses TRBV13-3 and TRBJ2-5; possibly TRBD1 for D (6 bases). In germline, CDR1 is NNHDY, CDR2 SYVADS. The V end lost 0 bases, the J end lost 0 bases, and 11 bases lay between the germline ends. CDR3 size: 16 residues. Incomplete CDR3 DNA: TGTGCCAGCAGTGATGCTCAAGGGGGTAACCAAGAC. Protein sequence: CASSDAQGGNQD. The whole CDR3 region reads CASSDAQGGNQDTQYF.

Of note for this clone: Mouse gene names apply. Coverage ceases 4 residues before the CDR3 finishes, and the germline J gene fills in the end. The V call is TRBV13-2, the J call TRBJ2-7, with D maybe TRBD1 (5 bases). CDR1 is NNHNN, CDR2 SYGAGS, per germline (reference sequence). Trimming shortened V by 0 bases and J by 1 base, and 8 bases separated the two germline ends. The CDR3 has 14 amino acids. The CDR3 is CASGDVAGSYEQYF. The CDR3 DNA, read in part, is TGTGCCAGCGGTGATGTCGCAGGGTCCTAT.

As regards this clone: Mouse names are used for the genes. With the read ending 4 residues before the CDR3 end, the germline J gene is used to fill in that end. The genes are TRBV29 and TRBJ2-7; 9 nucleotides align to TRBD1. Germline trimming cut 10 bases from V and 3 bases from J; bases unmatched to any gene: 4. Per the germline V gene, CDR1 is MSHET and CDR2 is SYDVDS. This CDR3 has 12 residues. CDR3 in amino acids: CATTGQGYEQYF. CDR3 DNA (partial): TGTGCTACAACGGGACAGGGCTAT.

As regards this clone: Gene names refer to mouse genes. The read ends 4 residues early relative to the CDR3; the germline J gene fills the gap. The chain carries TRBV13-3 and TRBJ1-1, with a weak D call TRBD1 (5 bases). V was pared by 0 bases and J by 1 base, with 10 bases between. The CDR3 spans 15 residues. CDR1 and CDR2 from the germline V gene are NNHDY and SYVADS. The CDR3 is CASSDAGRENTEVFF. The CDR3 bases that were read are TGTGCCAGCAGTGATGCAGGCAGGGAAAACACA.

A few counts support this clone. The listed genes are named as in mouse. The read halts 4 residues ahead of the CDR3 end, with the missing end drawn from the germline J gene. J is TRBJ2-1 and V is TRBV13-1, with a tentative D call TRBD2 (6 bases). The CDR3 covers 18 residues. V was cut by 3 bases and J by 0 bases, with 19 bases left in between. Germline V gives CDR1 NSHNY, CDR2 SYGAGN. CDR3 protein: CASSGHPPGGYNYAEQFF. The CDR3 bases that were read are TGTGCCAGCAGTGGCCACCCCCCGGGGGGTTATAACTATGCT.

In this sample, this clone turned up a few times. The database protein in TCRdb disagrees with the DNA translation at residue 12; the sequence shown here was translated from the DNA. Mouse gene names and germline throughout. The DNA ends 3 residues before the CDR3 does, and the rest of the CDR3 is filled in from the germline J gene. The chain has TRBV1 and TRBJ1-3, with D tentatively TRBD1 (6 bases). V shed 4 bases and J shed 4 bases, with 14 bases lying between them. Per germline, CDR1 NSQYPW and CDR2 LRSPGD (reference sequence). The CDR3 sequence is 15 residues long. The sequenced part of the CDR3 DNA is TGCACCTGCAGTGGCCGTGCAGGGGTGGGAAATACG. It yields the protein CTCSGRAGVGNT. The CDR3 in its entirety is CTCSGRAGVGNTLYF.

This clone showed up just a few times. Gene names refer to mouse genes. The read terminates 4 residues before the CDR3 end, so the remaining end is supplied by the germline J gene. The chain carries TRBV13-1 and TRBJ1-2; D remains ambiguous. Germline V gene data show CDR1 as NSHNY and CDR2 as SYGAGN. The CDR3 covers 13 residues. Trimming took 4 bases from V and 1 from J, leaving 8 bases between them. CDR3 in amino acids: CASSPGLNSDYTF. The CDR3 DNA, read in part, is TGTGCCAGCAGTCCCGGACTAAACTCC.

Notes on this clone: Gene names are the mouse ones. The read terminates 4 residues before the CDR3 end, so the remaining end is supplied by the germline J gene. The V gene is TRBV1, the J gene TRBJ1-4; D gene ambiguous. The CDR3 length is 15 residues. Germline assignment: CDR1 NSQYPW and CDR2 LRSPGD (reference sequence). CDR3 bases read: TGCACCTGCAGTGCAGACAGTGAGGAAGGCGAA. Residues: CTCSADSEEGE. The CDR3 in its entirety is CTCSADSEEGERLFF. Drawing the rest from reference TRBV1 and TRBJ1-4, the complete variable domain is VTLLEQNPRWRLVPRGQAVNLRCILKNSQYPWMSWYQQDLQKQLQWLFTLRSPGDKEVKSLPGADYLATRVTDTELRLQVANMSQGRTLYCTCSADSEEGERLFFGHGTKLSVL.

Remarks on this clone: Genes here carry mouse names. The read terminates 4 residues ahead of where the CDR3 ends, so the germline J gene completes it. The rearrangement uses TRBV19 and TRBJ2-7; 8 nucleotides agree with TRBD2. CDR1 and CDR2 (germline): FNHDT, SITEND (reference sequence). The CDR3 length is 12 residues. The sequenced CDR3 bases are TGTGCCAGCAGTGGCTGGGGGGAT. Protein sequence: CASSGWGD. The full CDR3 protein is CASSGWGDEQYF.

This clone has just a few counts. DNA and listed protein disagree at residue 13, so the protein shown here was translated from the DNA. The genes and germline here are from mouse. Read sequence stops 3 residues before the CDR3 end, and the germline J gene provides the missing end. The chain recombines TRBV19 with TRBJ1-6; TRBD1 matches at 9 bases. TRBJ1-6 is placed among ORFs of uncertain function. Germline V gene lookup returns CDR1 FNHDT and CDR2 SITEND (reference sequence). Germline trimming cut 5 bases from V and 2 bases from J; bases unmatched to any gene: 5. The CDR3 loop spans 16 amino acids. Incomplete CDR3 DNA: TGTGCCAGCAGGGGACAGGGAAACACCTATAATTCGCCC. It encodes CASRGQGNTYNSP. The CDR3, in full, reads CASRGQGNTYNSPLYF.

This clone was picked up a small number of times. Gene names follow the mouse nomenclature. Read coverage stops 4 residues before the CDR3 terminus; the germline J gene supplies the remainder. This chain uses TRBV29 with TRBJ2-2; D might be TRBD1 (6 bases). Germline V gives CDR1 MSHET, CDR2 SYDVDS. V was cut by 2 bases and J by 0 bases, with 7 bases left in between. This CDR3 is 15 amino acids long. The covered CDR3 bases are TGTGCTAGCAGTTTAAGGACAGCAAACACCGGG. This encodes CASSLRTANTG. The whole CDR3 protein reads CASSLRTANTGQLYF.

Notes on this clone: These gene names are mouse names. The read finishes 4 residues shy of the CDR3 end, and the germline J gene is used to complete it. The rearrangement links TRBV13-2 to TRBJ1-2; TRBD1 agrees at 7 bases. Losses at the gene ends were 3 bases for V and 4 bases for J; bases not matched to a gene: 0. The CDR3 contains 12 residues. Per germline, CDR1 NNHNN and CDR2 SYGAGS (reference sequence). The CDR3 DNA, read in part, is TGTGCCAGCGGTGGGACAGGCTCC. This translates into CASGGTGS. The full CDR3 sequence reads CASGGTGSDYTF.

This clone occurred a few times. Gene names are the mouse ones. The missing CDR3 end, 4 residues past where the read stops, is filled in from the germline J gene. This chain connects TRBV13-3 to TRBJ2-5, with TRBD2 as a possible D gene (7 bases). This CDR3 contains 14 residues. V shed 3 bases and J shed 2 bases, with 10 bases lying between them. In germline, CDR1 is NNHDY, CDR2 SYVADS. CDR3 DNA (partial): TGTGCCAGCAGTGGGGGGGCTGGCCAAGAC. Its protein product is CASSGGAGQD. The complete CDR3 reads CASSGGAGQDTQYF. The complete variable domain, with remaining parts taken from reference TRBV13-3 and TRBJ2-5, reads EAAVTQSPRSKVAVTGGKVTLSCHQTNNHDYMYWYRQDTGHGLRLIHYSYVADSTEKGDIPDGYKASRPSQENFSLILELASLSQTAVYFCASSGGAGQDTQYFGPGTRLLVL.

Remarks on this clone: These gene names are mouse names. The read gets to within 4 residues of the CDR3 end, and the germline J gene fills in the rest. This chain uses TRBV19 with TRBJ2-2, with TRBD1 matching over 7 bases. The CDR3 consists of 16 residues. V lost 2 bases and J lost 1; bases outside the gene matches: 5. Germline-derived CDR1 and CDR2 are FNHDT and SITEND (reference sequence). The chain's CDR3 is CASSIGTEKNTGQLYF. The sequenced part of the CDR3 DNA is TGTGCCAGCAGTATTGGGACAGAAAAAAACACCGGG.